This T cell receptor beta chain emerged from a study of low-dose radiotherapy and immunotherapy resistance in tumors. Germline lookup yields CDR1 SGHAT and CDR2 FQDESV (reference sequence). After removal of 5 bases from V and 3 bases from J, the junction contained 5 bases not matched to a gene. The CDR3 has 14 residues. Amplification, which lasted roughly 22 PCR cycles, used a constant-region primer and V-primer adapter to amplify TCRs. TCRdb reprocessed the reads with MiXCR, giving one entry per CDR3 protein. The table records tens of thousands of distinct CDR3 sequences, about an eighth of them present only once. Specified time point: before trial treatment.

The sample consisted of PBMCs, taken before treatment. The chain uses TRBV11-1 and TRBJ2-7, with 9 bases identical to TRBD1. This TCR came from a female donor with ovarian cancer. Written as DNA, the CDR3 is TGTGCCAGCAGCCGGCAGACAGGGGGCTACGAGCAGTACTTC. Its protein product is CASSRQTGGYEQYF.